This TCR beta chain comes out of a study of graft-versus-host responses after intestinal transplantation. TCRdb's table, derived via immunoSEQ multiplex PCR, lists solely in-frame clones and lacks some. Of around 96,000 clones in the sample, over 75% were seen once. The sequencing used PBMCs, collected about 460 days after intestinal transplant. This TCR came from a human patient who received an intestinal transplant, so some T cells may come from the graft donor.

CDR3 DNA: TGTGCCAGCAGCCAGTCGGGGGCGAGGGGCGGGGAGCTGTTTTTT. Translating it yields CASSQSGARGGELFF. The chain couples TRBV9 to TRBJ2-2; D may be TRBD1 or TRBD2 (6 bases each). This CDR3 comprises 15 residues. Germline CDR1 and CDR2: SGDLS and YYNGEE. Trimming removed 4 bases from V and 7 bases from J, with 17 bases in between. Filled out from reference TRBV9 and TRBJ2-2, the complete variable domain reads DSGVTQTPKHLITATGQRVTLRCSPRSGDLSVYWYQQSLDQGLQFLIQYYNGEERAKGNILERFSAQQFPDLHSELNLSSLELGDSALYFCASSQSGARGGELFFGEGSRLTVL.